This T cell receptor beta chain was identified in a study of glioma-infiltrating T cells (dated by TCRdb to 2016 to 2017). Regarding the research as a whole: TCR alpha- and beta-chain repertoires were sequenced from glioma tissue, non-neoplastic brain tissue and matched peripheral blood mononuclear cells. To measure divergence between tissue and blood T-cell populations, each tissue-infiltrating repertoire was compared with the peripheral blood repertoire of the same patient. The paired cohort was made up of three low-grade glioma patients, eight or nine primary glioblastoma patients and three non-glioma patients who contributed non-neoplastic brain tissue. What the research found in general, with its limitations: In non-neoplastic patients, VJ-independent divergence between tissue and blood fell below expectation, whereas in all gliomas, and especially in low-grade gliomas, the divergence rose above expectation. The group comparisons were based on small numbers of patients: three non-neoplastic, three low-grade glioma and several glioblastoma patients. Very few CDR3 sequences were shared between tissue and blood, attributed to high CDR3 diversity and limited sampling.

At least ten counts were recorded for this clonotype. Its antigen remains undetermined. Base qualities are missing; no much larger clone stands one base away. TCR alpha and beta CDR3 regions were amplified with the iRepertoire nested amplicon-rescue multiplex PCR (arm-PCR) platform from RNA. For one-step reverse transcription and amplification, about 90-400 ng of tissue mRNA or PBMC total RNA was used as input. Following bead purification, Illumina adapters were added through a secondary multiplex PCR, and the libraries were then gel-purified between 200 and 400 bp. The libraries contained internal 6-nucleotide barcodes that were used for demultiplexing. The libraries were sequenced on an Illumina MiSeq using 2x220 or 2x250 nucleotide paired-end reads. The study's own analysis went as follows. Paired reads were merged with FLASH 1.2.11 and aligned to the GRCh37 human genome with BWA-MEM before extracting TRA and TRB reads. An IMGT-derived reference of cassette sequences and CDR3 motifs, with pseudogenes included, was used for V and J assignment. Three-frame translation of reads was performed, and productive CDR3s were defined as those with a C...FGXG motif and no stop codons. Unique combinations of V-J cassette pair and CDR3 amino acid sequence were defined as clonotypes. Hamming distance filtering was applied to reads, with thresholds set by the sequence error rate of each sample in mapped regions. The public reads were reanalyzed by TCRdb: fastp trimming at Q25, MiXCR alignment, in-frame beta chains only. Every CDR3 protein is listed once, alongside the most common genes and DNA of its rows. The V and J calls and clone size are TCRdb's, not the authors'. The sample table contains under 150,000 distinct CDR3 sequences; only one count was recorded for about 25% of them. The ten most abundant clones make up about a quarter of the sample.

The TCR comes from a human donor with low-grade glioma or glioblastoma, undergoing nonglioma brain surgery, or in good health (not recorded which). The sequenced sample was glioma tissue, nonneoplastic brain tissue, or PBMCs (not recorded which).

The DNA reads as follows: TGTGCCAGCAGCTCAGGCGATGATGAGCAGTTCTTC. This yields the protein CASSSGDDEQFF. Recombination connected TRBV7-9 to TRBJ2-1, with the D segment identity uncertain. Inclusive of the bounding cysteine and phenylalanine, the CDR3 is 12 residues long. Only the CDR3 DNA stays, 36 bases, in frame from base 1. Relative to germline, V is 4 bases shorter and J is 8 bases shorter, with 9 bases between their ends. According to the germline V gene (reference sequence), CDR1 reads SEHNR and CDR2 reads FQNEAQ.